A single sample gave rise to the 27 T cell receptor beta chains below, sequenced in a study of CD8 T cells in Susac syndrome. RNA, at about 0.5 to 1 ug, was reverse transcribed with random hexamers. TCRdb ran MiXCR on the immunoSEQ multiplex PCR reads and lists one entry per CDR3 protein. The top ten hold 0.075% to 0.095% of the sample, which has roughly 150,000 distinct CDR3 sequences, 94% seen once. The sample taken for sequencing was CD4+ T cells from PBMCs. These receptor sequences come from a human donor with multiple sclerosis.

In DNA form, the CDR3 reads TGTGCCAGCAGTGGACAGGGGGCGCGGGACCAGCCCCAGCATTTT. Residues: CASSGQGARDQPQHF. The chain joins TRBV11-2 to TRBJ1-5, with 11 nucleotides matching TRBD1. CDR3 size: 15 residues. Germline lookup yields CDR1 SGHAT and CDR2 FQNNGV. V lost 6 bases, J lost 7 bases, and 8 bases stayed unmatched.

The rearrangement uses TRBV2 and TRBJ1-1; no firm D call. The CDR3 runs 13 residues. The ends were cut back, 6 bases at V and 1 base at J, with 9 bases in the middle. Germline values: CDR1 SNHLY, CDR2 FYNNEI. CDR3 region: CASREWANTEAFF. CDR3 nucleotide sequence: TGTGCCAGCAGGGAATGGGCGAACACTGAAGCTTTCTTT.

V gene TRBV18 combines with J gene TRBJ2-3; 11 bases line up with TRBD2. The CDR3 consists of 18 residues. With 5 bases clipped from V and 2 bases from J, the junction kept 12 bases outside the gene matches. CDR1 and CDR2 (germline): KGHSH, LQKENI. This CDR3 is CASSSLAGDSGYTDTQYF. For the CDR3, the DNA is TGTGCCAGCTCATCACTAGCGGGAGATTCCGGATACACAGATACGCAGTATTTT.

The J gene is TRBJ1-2, the V gene TRBV20-1, with unresolved D. The CDR3 runs to 12 residues. The V and J ends lost 6 bases and 8 bases respectively, with 16 bases between them. CDR1 is DFQATT and CDR2 is SNEGSKA in the germline V gene (reference sequence). CDR3: CSARGAGEGYTF. The CDR3 nucleotides read TGCAGTGCCCGTGGTGCGGGTGAGGGCTACACCTTC.

CDR3 nucleotides: TGCGCCAGCAGTGAAATGGGGCTAGCCAAAAACATTCAGTACTTC. Protein sequence: CASSEMGLAKNIQYF. This chain uses TRBV10-1 with TRBJ2-4, with D maybe TRBD1 (5 bases). Germline V gene sequence: CDR1 WNHNN, CDR2 SYGVQD (reference sequence). V dropped 3 bases and J dropped 0 bases, with 9 bases sitting between them. The CDR3 runs to 15 residues.

The V gene is TRBV10-3, the J gene TRBJ2-4, with D tentatively TRBD1 or TRBD2 (5 bases each). The CDR3 has 14 residues. Germline V gives CDR1 ENHRY, CDR2 SYGVKD. V lost 4 bases and J lost 1, with 8 bases in between. This CDR3 reads CAISGGEAKNIQYF. CDR3 coding DNA: TGTGCCATCAGTGGAGGGGAGGCCAAAAACATTCAGTACTTC.

V and J are TRBV4-2 and TRBJ1-2, with TRBD1 identical over 8 bases. The CDR3 has 15 amino acids. Unmatched junction bases numbered 9, after V lost 4 bases and J lost 5 bases. Germline lookup yields CDR1 LGHNA and CDR2 YNFKEQ. CDR3 protein: CASSPTGGESYGYTF. The CDR3, as DNA: TGTGCCAGCAGCCCAACAGGGGGGGAATCTTATGGCTACACCTTC.

The J gene is TRBJ2-1, the V gene TRBV4-1; D may match TRBD1 or TRBD2 (5 bases each). This CDR3 contains 15 residues. The V gene's germline CDR1 is MGHRA and CDR2 YSYEKL. V shed 4 bases and J shed 7 bases, with 17 bases lying between them. CDR3 sequence: CASSPGPIQRNEQFF. The CDR3 nucleotides are TGCGCCAGCAGCCCGGGACCGATACAAAGGAATGAGCAGTTCTTC.

The sample holds a few counts of this clonotype. The chain employs TRBV12-3 or TRBV12-4 and TRBJ1-5; 7 bases agree with TRBD1. The CDR3 contains 13 residues. Trimming removed 6 bases from V and 7 bases from J; junction bases left unmatched: 6. The CDR3 nucleotides are TGTGCCAGCAGCCGACAGGGTAACCAGCCCCAGCATTTT. Amino acids: CASSRQGNQPQHF.

The chain carries TRBV27 and TRBJ2-4; D is undetermined. The CDR3 is made up of 13 amino acids. Per germline, CDR1 MNHEY and CDR2 SMNVEV (reference sequence). The ends were cut back, 5 bases at V and 1 base at J, with 6 bases in the middle. DNA of the CDR3: TGTGCCAGCAGTGGCCGGGCCAAAAACATTCAGTACTTC. This translates into CASSGRAKNIQYF.

The chain employs TRBV5-1 and TRBJ2-3; TRBD2 is a possible D gene (6 bases). Germline V gene lookup returns CDR1 SGHRS and CDR2 YFSETQ. V lost 3 bases and J lost 0, with 14 bases in between. The CDR3 contains 16 residues. The CDR3 here is CASSSPDGTSTDTQYF. CDR3 DNA: TGCGCCAGCAGCTCACCGGACGGGACTAGCACAGATACGCAGTATTTT.

The J gene is TRBJ2-5, the V gene TRBV6-1, with D maybe TRBD1 (6 bases). CDR3 size: 13 residues. Trimming took 7 bases from V and 3 from J, leaving 12 bases between them. Germline V gene data show CDR1 as MNHNS and CDR2 as SASEGT. The CDR3 here is CASIRQGKETQYF. In nucleotides, the CDR3 is TGTGCCAGCATTAGGCAGGGGAAAGAGACCCAGTACTTC.

The rearrangement joins TRBV25-1 to TRBJ2-2; 9 nucleotides line up with TRBD1. Trimming at V came to 1 base and at J to 4 bases, leaving 7 bases not matched to a gene. This CDR3 has 17 residues. Germline V lookup: CDR1 MGHDK, CDR2 SYGVNS. The CDR3 coding sequence is TGTGCCAGCAGTGAATGGGGCGGGACAGGGAGCACCGGGGAGCTGTTTTTT. Translating it yields CASSEWGGTGSTGELFF.

The chain combines TRBV7-2 with TRBJ2-4; no definite D call. CDR1 SGHTA and CDR2 FQGNSA come from the germline V gene. The V end lost 11 bases, the J end lost 9 bases, and 17 bases lay between the germline ends. The CDR3 runs to 12 residues. The CDR3 DNA is TGTGCCGTCGGACCGATGGCGGCCATTCAGTACTTC. Protein sequence: CAVGPMAAIQYF.

The chain uses TRBV5-6 and TRBJ2-5; possible D gene TRBD1, 7 bases. Looked up from germline, CDR1 is SGHDT and CDR2 is YYEEEE. The V end lost 0 bases, the J end lost 1 base, and 10 bases lay between the germline ends. This CDR3 has 15 residues. CDR3 nucleotides: TGTGCCAGCAGCTTGGCAGGGGGGCTCCAAGAGACCCAGTACTTC. Its protein product is CASSLAGGLQETQYF. The full variable domain, with the rest looked up from reference TRBV5-6 and TRBJ2-5, is DAGVTQSPTHLIKTRGQQVTLRCSPKSGHDTVSWYQQALGQGPQFIFQYYEEEERQRGNFPDRFSGHQFPNYSSELNVNALLLGDSALYLCASSLAGGLQETQYFGPGTRLLVL.

J is TRBJ1-2 and V is TRBV10-3; no clear D gene. Germline CDR1 is ENHRY and CDR2 is SYGVKD. Trimming took off 3 bases at V and 7 bases at J, with 12 bases between the two ends. This CDR3 has 13 amino acids. CDR3 amino acids: CAISDPTWVGYTF. The CDR3 nucleotides read TGTGCCATCAGTGACCCAACGTGGGTTGGCTACACCTTC.

This clonotype was recorded a few times. The chain recombines TRBV12-3 or TRBV12-4 with TRBJ2-2; no definite D call. Trimming removed 3 bases from V and 2 bases from J, with 4 bases in between. The CDR3 is made up of 13 amino acids. Here the CDR3 reads CASSFGNTGELFF. CDR3 bases: TGTGCCAGCAGTTTTGGAAACACCGGGGAGCTGTTTTTT.

The gene calls are TRBV30 and TRBJ1-1; TRBD1 matches 7 bases. The trim removed 5 bases at V and 0 bases at J, leaving 3 bases unmatched. Germline CDR1 reads GTSNPN; CDR2 reads SVGIG (reference sequence). This CDR3 region has 13 residues. The chain's CDR3 is CAWEQGMNTEAFF. Written as DNA, the CDR3 is TGTGCCTGGGAACAGGGGATGAACACTGAAGCTTTCTTT.

The gene calls are TRBV5-1 and TRBJ2-5, with TRBD1 matching over 11 bases. Germline V CDR1 and CDR2: SGHRS, YFSETQ. Unmatched junction bases numbered 5, after V lost 6 bases and J lost 1 base. The CDR3 has 15 residues. CDR3 DNA: TGCGCCAGCAATAGTGGACAGGGGGCCCAAGAGACCCAGTACTTC. Protein sequence: CASNSGQGAQETQYF.

The chain links TRBV20-1 to TRBJ1-4; no reliable D call. V was shortened by 4 bases and J by 8 bases, with 8 bases between the two germline ends. Germline-derived CDR1 and CDR2 are DFQATT and SNEGSKA (reference sequence). The CDR3 sequence is 11 residues long. The chain's CDR3 is CSATPGEKLFF. The CDR3 region has the DNA TGCAGTGCTACCCCTGGGGAAAAACTGTTTTTT.

This chain links TRBV12-3 or TRBV12-4 with TRBJ2-5; D unresolved. Trimming took off 5 bases at V and 4 bases at J, with 8 bases between the two ends. The CDR3 totals 12 residues. In DNA, the CDR3 is TGTGCCAGCAGTCCGGTCCGAGAGACCCAGTACTTC. As protein: CASSPVRETQYF.

This clonotype was recorded once. This sequence joins TRBV2 and TRBJ2-5; D unresolved. Germline V gives CDR1 SNHLY, CDR2 FYNNEI. V was shortened by 8 bases and J by 1 base, with 14 bases between the two germline ends. The CDR3 has 14 residues. The CDR3 region has the DNA TGTGCCAGCTCAGAGCGCCTTTTCCAAGAGACCCAGTACTTC. Translation: CASSERLFQETQYF.

The gene calls are TRBV7-8 and TRBJ2-3, with unresolved D. The CDR3 consists of 15 residues. V lost 2 bases to trimming and J lost 0 bases, with 9 bases between them. Per germline, CDR1 SGHVS and CDR2 FQNEAQ. CDR3 coding DNA: TGTGCCAGCAGCTTACTCGTACCTAGCACAGATACGCAGTATTTT. Its protein is CASSLLVPSTDTQYF.

CDR3: CASSQDPPPDSTDTQYF. The CDR3 DNA reads TGCGCCAGCAGCCAAGATCCCCCTCCCGATAGCACAGATACGCAGTATTTT. The chain has TRBV4-3 and TRBJ2-3, with D unresolved. Trimming left V 0 bases short and J 0 bases short, with 13 bases between. The CDR3 sequence is 17 residues long. Germline V gene sequence: CDR1 LGHNA, CDR2 YSLEER.

The chain recombines TRBV20-1 with TRBJ1-1; TRBD1 might be the D (5 bases). The ends were cut back, 3 bases at V and 5 bases at J, with 22 bases in the middle. Germline-derived CDR1 and CDR2 are DFQATT and SNEGSKA (reference sequence). CDR3 length: 16 amino acids. CDR3 coding DNA: TGCAGTGCTAGTGTTAAAGTTTGGGGGTCAAAAACTGAAGCTTTCTTT. This codes for CSASVKVWGSKTEAFF.

This chain connects TRBV7-9 to TRBJ2-3; D is unclear. Trimming left V 7 bases short and J 2 bases short, with 7 bases between. CDR3 length: 12 residues. The germline CDR1 and CDR2 sequences are SEHNR and FQNEAQ (reference sequence). CDR3 region: CASKRTTDTQYF. CDR3 nucleotides: TGTGCCAGCAAACGGACCACAGATACGCAGTATTTT.

The V gene is TRBV4-3, the J gene TRBJ2-3, with TRBD1 matching over 7 bases. The germline V gene encodes CDR1 LGHNA and CDR2 YSLEER. V trimming: 0 bases; J trimming: 13 bases; junction bases outside the gene matches: 19. This CDR3 region has 17 residues. CDR3 coding DNA: TGCGCCAGCAGCCAAGATCTCACCCGGGACAGCCCTCTAAACGAGTATTTT. It encodes CASSQDLTRDSPLNEYF.